A single sample gave rise to the 32 T cell receptor beta chains below, sequenced in a study of CD8+ T cells in alopecia areata. Sequencing used cDNA as its template, made by extracting RNA and reverse transcribing it. Generated by immunoSEQ multiplex PCR, the TCRdb table keeps only in-frame clones and is missing some. The table has approximately 100,000 clones, around 60% seen once; the top ten hold 8.8%. Sequencing was carried out using CD4+ T cells sorted from blood. These receptors were collected from a human donor in good health.

This clone was observed a handful of times. The chain recombines TRBV29-1 with TRBJ2-4; perhaps TRBD2 as D (5 bases). There are 13 residues in the CDR3. Looked up from germline, CDR1 is SQVTM and CDR2 is ANQGSEA. Trimming took off 7 bases at V and 7 bases at J, with 17 bases between the two ends. As DNA, the CDR3 is TGCAGCGGGATGGACTCTTCTGTTAACATTCAGTACTTC. Translation: CSGMDSSVNIQYF.

The gene calls are TRBV9 and TRBJ1-2; weak D call: TRBD1 (5 bases). Germline loops: CDR1 SGDLS, CDR2 YYNGEE. CDR3 length equals 13 residues. V was trimmed by 2 bases and J by 4 bases, leaving 9 bases between them. The CDR3 sequence is CASSVNGGYGYTF. The CDR3 DNA sequence: TGTGCCAGCAGCGTCAACGGGGGCTATGGCTACACCTTC.

The V call is TRBV23-1, the J call TRBJ1-6; D remains unclear. TRBV23-1 is an open reading frame whose function is uncertain. The CDR3 contains 17 residues. Deletions cut 4 bases from V and 5 bases from J, with 18 bases between. The CDR3 DNA sequence: TGCGCCAGCAGTCCTCTTTTTGTGACGGGCAATAATTCACCCCTCCACTTT. Amino acids: CASSPLFVTGNNSPLHF.

The rearrangement links TRBV25-1 to TRBJ2-7; 10 bases are shared with TRBD2. CDR1 is MGHDK and CDR2 is SYGVNS in the germline V gene. The CDR3 consists of 18 residues. The ends lost 3 bases at V and 5 bases at J; junction bases unmatched: 16. For the CDR3, the DNA is TGTGCCAGCAGTGAGCACCTAGCGGGGGAGCCCCCGTTCAACGAGCAGTACTTC. Protein sequence: CASSEHLAGEPPFNEQYF.

This clone was detected once. This chain joins TRBV29-1 and TRBJ1-6, with TRBD1 as a possible D gene (5 bases). V was trimmed by 4 bases and J by 7 bases, leaving 14 bases between them. The CDR3 runs to 14 residues. Per germline, CDR1 SQVTM and CDR2 ANQGSEA. In nucleotides, the CDR3 is TGCAGCGTTGCTTTCGGGGCCCCAAATTCACCCCTCCACTTT. This sequence encodes CSVAFGAPNSPLHF.

The rearrangement joins TRBV7-8 to TRBJ2-3; maybe TRBD2 (5 bases). Germline CDR1 SGHVS, CDR2 FQNEAQ. This CDR3 is built from 16 residues. Trimming cost V 1 base and J 4 bases, with 15 bases left between them. The CDR3 sequence: CASSLDPGTGADTQYF. As DNA, the CDR3 is TGTGCCAGCAGCTTAGATCCGGGCACCGGGGCAGATACGCAGTATTTT. The variable domain in full, with the rest retrieved from reference TRBV7-8 and TRBJ2-3, is GAGVSQSPRYKVAKRGQDVALRCDPISGHVSLFWYQQALGQGPEFLTYFQNEAQLDKSGLPSDRFFAERPEGSVSTLKIQRTQQEDSAVYLCASSLDPGTGADTQYFGPGTRLTVL.

The V call is TRBV10-3, the J call TRBJ2-6; tentatively, D is TRBD1 (9 bases). The CDR3 totals 17 residues. The V end lost 10 bases, the J end lost 1 base, and 20 bases lay between the germline ends. The germline CDR1 and CDR2 sequences are ENHRY and SYGVKD. The CDR3 is CATREGQGWSGANVLTF. The CDR3 DNA reads TGTGCCACACGGGAGGGACAGGGATGGTCTGGGGCCAACGTCCTGACTTTC.

The gene calls are TRBV4-3 and TRBJ1-1, with TRBD1 as a possible D gene (5 bases). Germline CDR1 LGHNA, CDR2 YSLEER. V dropped 0 bases and J dropped 8 bases, with 13 bases sitting between them. The CDR3 contains 14 residues. The CDR3: CASSQEQGSAEAFF. DNA for the CDR3: TGCGCCAGCAGCCAAGAGCAGGGCAGTGCGGAAGCTTTCTTT.

The V and J genes are TRBV9 and TRBJ2-5; TRBD2 aligns across 11 bases. Unmatched junction bases numbered 7, after V lost 4 bases and J lost 5 bases. Germline CDR1 and CDR2: SGDLS and YYNGEE. There are 15 residues in the CDR3. Here the CDR3 DNA reads TGTGCCAGCAGCTCCCGTAGCGGGGGGGTGGAGACCCAGTACTTC. Protein: CASSSRSGGVETQYF.

The chain links TRBV18 to TRBJ2-7; 13 bases line up with TRBD2. J gave up 7 bases and V 4 bases, and 7 bases lay outside the gene matches. CDR3 size: 15 residues. CDR1 is KGHSH, CDR2 LQKENI, per germline. CDR3 in DNA: TGTGCCAGCTCACAAACTAGCGGGGGGGCCGGAGAGCAGTACTTC. It specifies CASSQTSGGAGEQYF.

There are a few counts of this clone. The chain joins TRBV20-1 to TRBJ2-3; D ambiguous. Germline-derived CDR1 and CDR2 are DFQATT and SNEGSKA (reference sequence). The CDR3 runs 11 residues. The CDR3 bases are TGCAGGGCGGTCGACACAGATACGCAGTATTTT. It encodes CRAVDTDTQYF.

This clone has a handful of counts. The chain uses TRBV6-6 and TRBJ1-2, with 12 bases lining up with TRBD1. The CDR3 totals 14 residues. V was clipped by 4 bases and J by 7 bases; unmatched bases: 4. CDR1 and CDR2 from the germline V gene are MNHNY and SVGAGI (reference sequence). As DNA, the CDR3 is TGTGCCAGCAGTTTGGGACAGGGGGCGCTTGGCTACACCTTC. The encoded protein is CASSLGQGALGYTF.

The chain employs TRBV18 and TRBJ2-1; D is ambiguous. V lost 3 bases and J lost 0, with 9 bases in between. Germline loops: CDR1 KGHSH, CDR2 LQKENI. The CDR3 length is 15 residues. The CDR3 DNA follows: TGTGCCAGCTCACCGACGGAGAGCTCCTACAATGAGCAGTTCTTC. It translates to CASSPTESSYNEQFF.

The J gene is TRBJ1-1, the V gene TRBV29-1, with a weak D call TRBD1 (5 bases). The germline CDR1 and CDR2 sequences are SQVTM and ANQGSEA. The CDR3 covers 13 residues. V lost 4 bases and J lost 5, with 14 bases in between. The CDR3 loop reads CSVVKGWDTEAFF. In nucleotides, the CDR3 is TGCAGCGTTGTAAAGGGGTGGGATACTGAAGCTTTCTTT.

This sequence joins TRBV29-1 and TRBJ2-7; the match to TRBD1 covers 7 bases. The CDR3 is 13 amino acids. V gave up 6 bases and J gave up 3 bases; unmatched junction bases: 8. CDR1 is SQVTM and CDR2 is ANQGSEA in the germline V gene. CDR3 region: CSVGQLLNYEQYF. DNA for the CDR3: TGCAGCGTGGGACAGTTACTTAACTACGAGCAGTACTTC.

This chain links TRBV4-2 with TRBJ2-7; the match to TRBD1 covers 10 bases. Trimming took 0 bases from V and 5 from J; bases not matched to a gene: 10. CDR1 LGHNA and CDR2 YNFKEQ come from the germline V gene. The CDR3 covers 17 residues. The CDR3 coding sequence is TGTGCCAGCAGCCAAGAGGTGACAGGGGGCGAGAGAAACGAGCAGTACTTC. This sequence encodes CASSQEVTGGERNEQYF.

This clone was picked up a small number of times. The chain employs TRBV7-2 and TRBJ2-7, with D uncertain. V lost 4 bases and J 0 bases, leaving 13 bases between the germline ends. Germline V gene lookup returns CDR1 SGHTA and CDR2 FQGNSA. The CDR3 has 15 residues. CDR3 in amino acids: CASSSVRAGSYEQYF. CDR3 bases: TGTGCCAGCAGCTCCGTCCGGGCCGGCTCCTACGAGCAGTACTTC.

V usage is TRBV27 and J usage is TRBJ1-2, with TRBD1 as a possible D gene (6 bases). Germline assignment: CDR1 MNHEY and CDR2 SMNVEV (reference sequence). The CDR3 contains 15 residues. Between the trimmed V and J ends, which lost 4 bases and 4 bases, there was a span of 16 bases. CDR3 in DNA: TGTGCCAGCAGTTACTCTTCGGGGGGCCCCTATGGCTACACCTTC. Protein: CASSYSSGGPYGYTF.

The chain employs TRBV11-2 and TRBJ1-2; 8 bases line up with TRBD1. This CDR3 is 13 amino acids long. The germline CDR1 and CDR2 sequences are SGHAT and FQNNGV. V was pared by 10 bases and J by 2 bases, with 6 bases of the junction left unmatched. CDR3 sequence: CATQTGENYGYTF. The CDR3 DNA sequence: TGTGCCACACAGACAGGGGAAAACTATGGCTACACCTTC. Drawing the rest from reference TRBV11-2 and TRBJ1-2, the complete variable domain is EAGVAQSPRYKIIEKRQSVAFWCNPISGHATLYWYQQILGQGPKLLIQFQNNGVVDDSQLPKDRFSAERLKGVDSTLKIQPAKLEDSAVYLCATQTGENYGYTFGSGTRLTVV.

The rearrangement uses TRBV4-1 and TRBJ2-5, with 9 nucleotides matching TRBD2. This CDR3 region has 17 residues. CDR1 and CDR2 from the germline V gene are MGHRA and YSYEKL. With 0 bases clipped from V and 5 bases from J, the junction kept 10 bases outside the gene matches. CDR3 residues: CASSQDPAGGLKETQYF. CDR3 DNA sequence: TGCGCCAGCAGCCAAGATCCAGCGGGGGGTCTTAAGGAGACCCAGTACTTC.

The J gene is TRBJ2-5, the V gene TRBV29-1; tentatively, D is TRBD1 (5 bases). Germline values: CDR1 SQVTM, CDR2 ANQGSEA. Trimming took off 7 bases at V and 5 bases at J, with 20 bases between the two ends. The CDR3 has 14 residues. CDR3 coding DNA: TGCAGCGCCAACCCCTGGCAGGGTTTGGAGACCCAGTACTTC. Protein: CSANPWQGLETQYF.

The J gene is TRBJ2-7, the V gene TRBV29-1, with TRBD1 as a possible D gene (5 bases). The germline gives CDR1 SQVTM, CDR2 ANQGSEA. This CDR3 is built from 14 residues. With 7 bases removed from V and 2 bases from J, the gap between germline ends came to 18 bases. The CDR3 sequence is CSAQLGQRTYEQYF. The CDR3, as DNA: TGCAGCGCCCAATTGGGGCAGAGGACCTACGAGCAGTACTTC.

This chain connects TRBV4-2 to TRBJ2-3; 10 bases match TRBD2. V lost 3 bases, J lost 2 bases, and 5 bases stayed unmatched. This CDR3 has 16 residues. Per the germline V gene, CDR1 is LGHNA and CDR2 is YNFKEQ. The CDR3 is CASSQGSGGPTDTQYF. The CDR3 region has the DNA TGTGCCAGCAGCCAGGGTAGCGGGGGGCCCACAGATACGCAGTATTTT.

DNA for the CDR3: TGTGCCTCCGGAGGGACCTGGATGACAGATACGCAGTATTTT. Translating gives CASGGTWMTDTQYF. The J gene is TRBJ2-3, the V gene TRBV10-3; a possible D gene is TRBD2 (6 bases). V was clipped by 11 bases and J by 3 bases, with 18 bases between them. The CDR3 is 14 residues long. From germline, CDR1 is ENHRY and CDR2 SYGVKD.

This clone is medium-sized by share. The CDR3 sequence: CASSLMQGARHEQYF. CDR3 nucleotides: TGTGCCAGCAGCTTAATGCAGGGGGCGCGGCACGAGCAGTACTTC. This chain joins TRBV7-3 and TRBJ2-7, with 8 bases that match TRBD1. The CDR3 loop spans 15 amino acids. V gave up 1 base and J gave up 5 bases; unmatched junction bases: 7. Germline lookup yields CDR1 SGHTA and CDR2 FQGTGA.

This clone has only a few counts. This sequence joins TRBV4-2 and TRBJ2-5; the D gene is possibly TRBD1 (5 bases). Trimming left V 4 bases short and J 6 bases short, with 21 bases between. The CDR3 has 16 residues. Germline assignment: CDR1 LGHNA and CDR2 YNFKEQ. The CDR3 spells CASSPWGDSRPQTQYF. The CDR3 nucleotides read TGTGCCAGCAGCCCGTGGGGTGACAGCCGGCCCCAGACCCAGTACTTC.

The rearrangement links TRBV2 to TRBJ1-2, with 9 positions matching TRBD1. Trimming removed 0 bases from V and 3 bases from J; junction bases left unmatched: 8. The germline gives CDR1 SNHLY, CDR2 FYNNEI. CDR3 length equals 17 residues. CDR3 sequence: CASSEALPGQGYYGYTF. The CDR3 DNA sequence: TGTGCCAGCAGTGAAGCGCTTCCGGGACAGGGCTACTATGGCTACACCTTC.

The chain couples TRBV30 to TRBJ1-1, with D uncertain. CDR1 and CDR2 from the germline V gene are GTSNPN and SVGIG (reference sequence). Deletions cut 0 bases from V and 9 bases from J, with 11 bases between. This CDR3 is built from 12 residues. DNA for the CDR3: TGTGCCTGGAGTGTACTCCGGACGAAAGCTTTCTTT. This gives the protein CAWSVLRTKAFF.

This clone was seen only a few times. The chain employs TRBV4-1 and TRBJ2-7, with 10 bases that match TRBD1. With V trimmed by 3 bases and J by 3 bases, 5 bases remained unmatched. The CDR3 has 15 amino acids. The germline gives CDR1 MGHRA, CDR2 YSYEKL. DNA for the CDR3: TGCGCCAGCAGCCATCCGACAGGGGGCGTCTACGAGCAGTACTTC. This codes for CASSHPTGGVYEQYF.

The V call is TRBV29-1, the J call TRBJ2-2; D is undetermined. V lost 7 bases and J lost 6, with 6 bases in between. The CDR3 spans 10 residues. The germline CDR1 and CDR2 sequences are SQVTM and ANQGSEA. The CDR3 is CSAQAGELFF. As DNA, the CDR3 is TGCAGCGCCCAGGCCGGGGAGCTGTTTTTT.

The chain has TRBV27 and TRBJ2-5; D may be TRBD1 or TRBD2 (5 bases each). Germline lookup yields CDR1 MNHEY and CDR2 SMNVEV (reference sequence). Trimming removed 5 bases from V and 4 bases from J, with 11 bases in between. CDR3 length equals 13 residues. The CDR3 loop is CASSRGAVETQYF. The CDR3 nucleotides read TGTGCCAGCAGTAGGGGAGCGGTAGAGACCCAGTACTTC.

The chain carries TRBV29-1 and TRBJ1-4, with TRBD1 matching over 7 bases. V shed 6 bases, J shed 4 bases, and the junction held 8 bases outside the gene matches. The CDR3 runs to 14 residues. Germline V CDR1 and CDR2: SQVTM, ANQGSEA. This CDR3 reads CSVATGQNNEKLFF. CDR3 DNA: TGCAGCGTAGCCACGGGACAGAATAATGAAAAACTGTTTTTT. Using reference TRBV29-1 and TRBJ1-4 for the parts outside the CDR3, the full variable domain is SAVISQKPSRDICQRGTSLTIQCQVDSQVTMMFWYRQQPGQSLTLIATANQGSEATYESGFVIDKFPISRPNLTFSTLTVSNMSPEDSSIYLCSVATGQNNEKLFFGSGTQLSVL.